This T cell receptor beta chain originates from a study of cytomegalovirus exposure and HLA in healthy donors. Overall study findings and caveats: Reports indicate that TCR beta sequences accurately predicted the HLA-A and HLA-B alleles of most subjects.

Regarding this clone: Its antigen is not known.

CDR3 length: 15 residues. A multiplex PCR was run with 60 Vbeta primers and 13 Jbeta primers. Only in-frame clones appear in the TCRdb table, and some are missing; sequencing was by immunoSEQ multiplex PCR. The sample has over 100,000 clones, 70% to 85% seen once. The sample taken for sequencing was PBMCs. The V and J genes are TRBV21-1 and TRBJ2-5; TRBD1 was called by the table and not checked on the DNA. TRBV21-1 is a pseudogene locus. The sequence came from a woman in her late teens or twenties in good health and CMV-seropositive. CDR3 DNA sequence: TGTGCCAGCAGCAAGTTTACAGGGAGCCAAGAGACCCAGTACTTC. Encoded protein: CASSKFTGSQETQYF.